These 7 T cell receptor beta chains were sequenced from one sample in a study of T cells in Graves' hyperthyroidism and ophthalmopathy. RNA transcripts provided the source from which TCR beta CDR3 regions were amplified. A first-round RT-PCR of the TCR CDR3 used the HTBI primer set. TCRdb used MiXCR to reprocess the multiplex PCR reads, holding one entry per CDR3 protein. The sample carries 500,000 to 700,000 distinct CDR3 sequences, over 15% recorded once. Sequencing was done on a sample of blood. These receptors were collected from a woman younger than 35 with Graves' hyperthyroidism.

This clonotype was counted ten times or more. The V and J genes are TRBV12-3 or TRBV12-4 and TRBJ1-5; D ambiguous. V was cut by 8 bases and J by 2 bases, with 1 base left in between. The CDR3 totals 10 residues. The CDR3 region is CASGNQPQHF. The CDR3 nucleotides read TGTGCCAGCGGCAATCAGCCCCAGCATTTT.

The sample holds a few counts of this clonotype. The rearrangement uses TRBV6-1 and TRBJ2-5; 8 bases align to TRBD1. V shed 4 bases, J shed 2 bases, and the junction held 9 bases outside the gene matches. The germline CDR1 and CDR2 sequences are MNHNS and SASEGT. The CDR3 consists of 16 residues. CDR3 coding DNA: TGTGCCAGCAGTGCCCGAACCGGGACAGGACAAGAGACCCAGTACTTC. It codes for CASSARTGTGQETQYF.

The rearrangement uses TRBV6-1 and TRBJ1-6, with D unresolved. Trimming shortened V by 7 bases and J by 7 bases, and 11 bases separated the two germline ends. Germline CDR1 MNHNS, CDR2 SASEGT. This CDR3 is built from 13 residues. The chain's CDR3 is CASTLRSNSPLHF. The CDR3 region has the DNA TGTGCCAGCACCCTACGATCAAATTCACCCCTCCACTTT.

This clonotype was seen many times. The chain employs TRBV6-2 or TRBV6-3 and TRBJ2-5; possibly TRBD1 or TRBD2 for D (7 bases each). This CDR3 region has 13 residues. V was trimmed by 8 bases and J by 5 bases, leaving 15 bases between them. Germline V CDR1 and CDR2: MNHEY, SVGEGT. CDR3 nucleotides: TGTGCCAGCCAAGACAGGGAGGGGGAGACCCAGTACTTC. The encoded protein is CASQDREGETQYF.

This chain links TRBV28 with TRBJ2-1; D gene unclear. V was cut by 5 bases and J by 5 bases, with 19 bases left in between. The CDR3 consists of 16 residues. Germline V gene sequence: CDR1 MDHEN, CDR2 SYDVKM. The DNA of the CDR3 is TGTGCCAGCAGTCCTTTCACGTCCACTATACACAATGAGCAGTTCTTC. This gives the protein CASSPFTSTIHNEQFF.

The chain is built from TRBV27 and TRBJ1-2, with D possibly matching TRBD1 (5 bases). Germline assignment: CDR1 MNHEY and CDR2 SMNVEV (reference sequence). The CDR3 is made up of 14 amino acids. V lost 10 bases to trimming and J lost 5 bases, with 20 bases between them. The CDR3: CATKRGASPYGYTF. The DNA for the CDR3 is TGTGCCACCAAAAGGGGTGCGTCTCCATATGGCTACACCTTC.

This clonotype was recorded a few times. J is TRBJ2-7 and V is TRBV27, with 9 bases lining up with TRBD1. This CDR3 is 14 amino acids long. V shed 9 bases and J 4 bases; nucleotides not matched to a gene: 10. Per germline, CDR1 MNHEY and CDR2 SMNVEV (reference sequence). CDR3 sequence reads: CARARDRETYEQYF. The CDR3, as DNA: TGTGCCAGGGCCCGGGACAGGGAAACGTACGAGCAGTACTTC.